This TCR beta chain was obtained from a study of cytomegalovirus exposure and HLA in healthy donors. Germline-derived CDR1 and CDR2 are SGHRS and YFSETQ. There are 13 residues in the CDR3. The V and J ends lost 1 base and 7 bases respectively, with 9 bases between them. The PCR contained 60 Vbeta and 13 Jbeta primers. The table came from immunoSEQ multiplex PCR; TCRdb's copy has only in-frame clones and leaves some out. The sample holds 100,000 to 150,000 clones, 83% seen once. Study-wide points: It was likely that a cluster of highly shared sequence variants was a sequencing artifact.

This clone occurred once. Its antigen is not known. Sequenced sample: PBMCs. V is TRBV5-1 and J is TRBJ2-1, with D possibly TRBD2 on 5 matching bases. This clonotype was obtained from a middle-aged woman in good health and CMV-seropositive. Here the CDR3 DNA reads TGCGCCAGCAGCTTGATCTGGGAGAATGAGCAGTTCTTC. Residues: CASSLIWENEQFF.